Following are 22 T cell receptor beta chains from one sample sequenced in a study of T cell repertoires in cytomegalovirus infection. These receptors are not linked to any known antigen. TCRdb re-analysed the reads in MiXCR, keeping a single row per CDR3 protein. In the table there are about half a million distinct CDR3 sequences, about 42% of which are singletons. The starting material was cultured PBMCs, obtained from culture after CMV antigen stimulation. The receptors were gathered from a human donor in good health (CMV status not recorded). Some clones in this sample may be carry-over from other donors' samples.

This clonotype was counted only a few times. The CDR3 sequence: CASSLEGGGGTYEQYF. DNA for the CDR3: TGTGCCAGCAGCTTAGAAGGGGGCGGGGGTACCTACGAGCAGTACTTC. V and J are TRBV7-2 and TRBJ2-7; D may correspond to TRBD1 or TRBD2 (7 bases each). Germline V gene sequence: CDR1 SGHTA, CDR2 FQGNSA. Trimming pared 1 base from V and 2 bases from J, leaving 15 bases between. CDR3 length: 16 residues.

This clonotype was detected only a few times. The genes are TRBV10-3 and TRBJ2-3; no clear D. V shed 3 bases and J shed 2 bases, with 6 bases lying between them. Germline CDR1 and CDR2: ENHRY and SYGVKD. This CDR3 contains 13 residues. The CDR3 loop is CAISDQYTDTQYF. The CDR3 nucleotides read TGTGCCATCAGTGATCAATACACAGATACGCAGTATTTT.

The chain couples TRBV7-6 to TRBJ2-7; 10 positions match TRBD1. CDR1 and CDR2 (germline): SGHVS, FNYEAQ. J was trimmed by 4 bases and V by 5 bases; bases with no gene match: 5. This CDR3 has 14 amino acids. CDR3 coding DNA: TGTGCCAGCAGCCCCAAGGGACAGGGGTACGAGCAGTACTTC. Its protein product is CASSPKGQGYEQYF.

The chain uses TRBV20-1 and TRBJ2-2, with D perhaps being TRBD1 or TRBD2 (5 bases each). The V and J ends lost 1 base and 2 bases respectively, with 11 bases between them. Germline-derived CDR1 and CDR2 are DFQATT and SNEGSKA (reference sequence). The CDR3 sequence is 15 residues long. CDR3 in DNA: TGCAGTGCTAGAGGTTTGGGGACCAACACCGGGGAGCTGTTTTTT. Translated, it gives CSARGLGTNTGELFF.

This clonotype was seen a handful of times. This chain connects TRBV10-3 to TRBJ2-3; a weak D match, TRBD1 (5 bases). The CDR3 contains 14 residues. The germline CDR1 and CDR2 sequences are ENHRY and SYGVKD. The V and J ends lost 4 bases and 4 bases respectively, with 12 bases between them. CDR3 bases: TGTGCCATCAGTGGGGTTGTGGGGCCAGATACGCAGTATTTT. Translated: CAISGVVGPDTQYF.

J is TRBJ1-4 and V is TRBV2; D is possibly TRBD1 (6 bases). The V gene's germline CDR1 is SNHLY and CDR2 FYNNEI. The CDR3 spans 15 residues. The V and J ends lost 6 bases and 3 bases respectively, with 14 bases between them. The CDR3 region has the DNA TGTGCCAGCAGCGCTACAGGGAAGGCTAATGAAAAACTGTTTTTT. Its translation: CASSATGKANEKLFF.

V and J are TRBV6-2 or TRBV6-3 and TRBJ2-5; TRBD2 might be the D (5 bases). V shed 0 bases and J shed 2 bases, with 16 bases lying between them. This CDR3 spans 17 amino acids. Germline V gives CDR1 MNHEY, CDR2 SVGEGT. CDR3 in amino acids: CASSYSIGNGVQETQYF. The CDR3 DNA sequence: TGTGCCAGCAGTTACTCGATAGGTAACGGGGTTCAAGAGACCCAGTACTTC.

This chain connects TRBV4-2 to TRBJ2-5; TRBD1 matches at 9 bases. The V and J ends lost 5 bases and 5 bases, in that order; junction bases with no gene match: 12. The CDR3 has 16 amino acids. Germline V gives CDR1 LGHNA, CDR2 YNFKEQ. CDR3 region: CASSVGGGQGRETQYF. Written as DNA, the CDR3 is TGTGCCAGCAGCGTAGGAGGGGGACAGGGTAGGGAGACCCAGTACTTC.

The genes are TRBV11-2 and TRBJ2-3, with 8 bases matching TRBD1. Germline V gene sequence: CDR1 SGHAT, CDR2 FQNNGV. J was trimmed by 1 base and V by 5 bases; bases with no gene match: 11. The length of the CDR3 is 17 residues. CDR3 nucleotide sequence: TGTGCCAGCAGCCTCCGGAGGACAGGGTCTGGCACAGATACGCAGTATTTT. As protein: CASSLRRTGSGTDTQYF. Drawing the rest from reference TRBV11-2 and TRBJ2-3, the complete variable domain is EAGVAQSPRYKIIEKRQSVAFWCNPISGHATLYWYQQILGQGPKLLIQFQNNGVVDDSQLPKDRFSAERLKGVDSTLKIQPAKLEDSAVYLCASSLRRTGSGTDTQYFGPGTRLTVL.

The CDR3 region is CASRDRYREQYF. The CDR3, as DNA: TGTGCCAGCAGGGACAGGTACCGCGAGCAGTACTTC. This chain uses TRBV2 with TRBJ2-7; 7 bases align to TRBD1. The length of the CDR3 is 12 residues. The germline CDR1 and CDR2 sequences are SNHLY and FYNNEI. V trimming: 6 bases; J trimming: 6 bases; junction bases outside the gene matches: 5.

V is TRBV20-1 and J is TRBJ1-4; D is ambiguous. Germline loops: CDR1 DFQATT, CDR2 SNEGSKA (reference sequence). The germline V and J ends were trimmed by 3 bases and 7 bases, with 15 bases remaining between them. This CDR3 contains 14 residues. CDR3 residues: CSASLEGLGEKLFF. CDR3 nucleotide sequence: TGCAGTGCTAGCCTGGAGGGCTTGGGTGAAAAACTGTTTTTT.

V and J are TRBV18 and TRBJ1-5; no clear D. V was shortened by 6 bases and J by 5 bases, with 17 bases between the two germline ends. CDR1 is KGHSH and CDR2 is LQKENI in the germline V gene. CDR3 length: 15 amino acids. DNA for the CDR3: TGTGCCAGCTCCAGAAACTCAGTCATATATCAGCCCCAGCATTTT. Protein product: CASSRNSVIYQPQHF.

The gene calls are TRBV7-9 and TRBJ2-4, with a tentative D call TRBD1 (5 bases). Trimming cost V 1 base and J 11 bases, with 9 bases left between them. Germline CDR1 reads SEHNR; CDR2 reads FQNEAQ (reference sequence). This CDR3 has 12 residues. The CDR3 is CASSLGGQLQYF. The CDR3 DNA reads TGTGCCAGCAGCTTAGGGGGCCAGCTTCAGTACTTC.

V and J are TRBV7-2 and TRBJ2-5; D ambiguous. V lost 1 base to trimming and J lost 5 bases, with 8 bases between them. CDR1 SGHTA and CDR2 FQGNSA come from the germline V gene. CDR3 length: 13 amino acids. The CDR3 spells CASSLVNSETQYF. CDR3 coding DNA: TGTGCCAGCAGCTTAGTTAATTCCGAGACCCAGTACTTC.

The chain combines TRBV27 with TRBJ2-2; D is undetermined. The germline CDR1 and CDR2 sequences are MNHEY and SMNVEV (reference sequence). The CDR3 totals 12 residues. The V gene lost 4 bases and the J gene lost 6 bases, with 6 bases spanning the gap. CDR3 in DNA: TGTGCCAGCAGTTCTGTTTCCGGGGAGCTGTTTTTT. Translated, it gives CASSSVSGELFF.

The chain has TRBV4-1 and TRBJ2-7; 8 bases line up with TRBD2. The V segment lost 1 base and the J segment 7 bases; nucleotides outside the gene matches: 18. CDR3 length: 18 amino acids. Germline assignment: CDR1 MGHRA and CDR2 YSYEKL. CDR3 DNA sequence: TGCGCCAGCAGCCAAGCTCAAAGCGGGGGCGGTTCCCGAGGGGAGCAGTACTTC. Translated: CASSQAQSGGGSRGEQYF.

This clonotype has only a few counts. The rearrangement links TRBV7-6 to TRBJ2-3, with D unclear. Per germline, CDR1 SGHVS and CDR2 FNYEAQ. V was cut by 1 base and J by 5 bases, with 13 bases left in between. The CDR3 is 15 residues long. CDR3 sequence: CASSLVSSRGDTQYF. In DNA form, the CDR3 reads TGTGCCAGCAGCTTAGTTTCGTCGCGTGGAGATACGCAGTATTTT.

This clonotype was observed a single time. This sequence joins TRBV6-1 and TRBJ2-4, with D uncertain. Germline assignment: CDR1 MNHNS and CDR2 SASEGT. This CDR3 has 12 amino acids. Trimming took 1 base from V and 8 from J, leaving 6 bases between them. The CDR3: CASSEEVDIQYF. CDR3 nucleotide sequence: TGTGCCAGCAGTGAAGAGGTGGACATTCAGTACTTC.

This clonotype occurred a few times. The chain uses TRBV19 and TRBJ2-1, with D perhaps TRBD1 (6 bases). V was trimmed by 1 base and J by 4 bases, leaving 8 bases between them. The CDR3 sequence is 14 residues long. CDR1 and CDR2 from the germline V gene are LNHDA and SQIVND (reference sequence). Written as DNA, the CDR3 is TGTGCCAGTAGTATAGCGGGACATTACAATGAGCAGTTCTTC. It translates to CASSIAGHYNEQFF. Using reference TRBV19 and TRBJ2-1 for the parts outside the CDR3, the full variable domain is DGGITQSPKYLFRKEGQNVTLSCEQNLNHDAMYWYRQDPGQGLRLIYYSQIVNDFQKGDIAEGYSVSREKKESFPLTVTSAQKNPTAFYLCASSIAGHYNEQFFGPGTRLTVL.

The chain is built from TRBV19 and TRBJ2-7, with D perhaps matching TRBD1 (5 bases). The CDR3 length is 14 residues. Trimming took 6 bases from V and 3 from J, leaving 15 bases between them. The germline V gene encodes CDR1 LNHDA and CDR2 SQIVND (reference sequence). This CDR3 reads CASRSLGQRYEQYF. As DNA, the CDR3 is TGTGCCAGTAGGAGCCTGGGGCAGCGCTACGAGCAGTACTTC.

This chain links TRBV12-3 or TRBV12-4 with TRBJ2-1; 11 bases align to TRBD2. V dropped 10 bases and J dropped 3; count of bases not matched to a gene: 17. The CDR3 covers 18 residues. In nucleotides, the CDR3 is TGTGCCACCCTTAAGGGAGGTCTAGCGGGAGGCGACTACAATGAGCAGTTCTTC. Translating it yields CATLKGGLAGGDYNEQFF.

In this sample, this clonotype turned up a few times. The gene calls are TRBV20-1 and TRBJ2-3, with D possibly TRBD2 on 5 matching bases. This CDR3 contains 11 residues. Germline assignment: CDR1 DFQATT and CDR2 SNEGSKA (reference sequence). The V and J ends lost 6 bases and 10 bases respectively, with 14 bases between them. The CDR3 coding sequence is TGCAGTGCCACTCTAGCCCGCTCGCAGTATTTT. Protein: CSATLARSQYF.